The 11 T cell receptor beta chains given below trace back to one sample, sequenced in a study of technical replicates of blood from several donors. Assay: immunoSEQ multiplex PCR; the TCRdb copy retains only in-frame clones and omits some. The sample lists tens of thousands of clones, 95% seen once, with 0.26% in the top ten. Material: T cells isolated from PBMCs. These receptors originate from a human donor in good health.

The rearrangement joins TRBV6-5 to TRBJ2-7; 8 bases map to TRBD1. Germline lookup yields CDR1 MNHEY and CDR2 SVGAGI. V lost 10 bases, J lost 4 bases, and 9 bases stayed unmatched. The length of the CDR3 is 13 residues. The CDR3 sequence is CATGGQGPYEQYF. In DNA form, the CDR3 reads TGTGCCACCGGAGGACAGGGACCTTACGAGCAGTACTTC.

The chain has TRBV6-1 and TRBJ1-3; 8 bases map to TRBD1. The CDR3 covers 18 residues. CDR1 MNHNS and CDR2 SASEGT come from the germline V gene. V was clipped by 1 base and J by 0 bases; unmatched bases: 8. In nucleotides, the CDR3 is TGTGCCAGCAGTGAAGTAACAGGGGGTATTTACTCTGGAAACACCATATATTTT. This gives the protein CASSEVTGGIYSGNTIYF.

The CDR3 coding sequence is TGCAGCGTCGCGACAGGGGGAGGCTATGGCTACACCTTC. This encodes CSVATGGGYGYTF. The chain employs TRBV29-1 and TRBJ1-2; 9 positions match TRBD1. V shed 6 bases, J shed 4 bases, and the junction held 6 bases outside the gene matches. From germline, CDR1 is SQVTM and CDR2 ANQGSEA. This CDR3 spans 13 amino acids. The full variable domain, completed using reference TRBV29-1 and TRBJ1-2, is SAVISQKPSRDICQRGTSLTIQCQVDSQVTMMFWYRQQPGQSLTLIATANQGSEATYESGFVIDKFPISRPNLTFSTLTVSNMSPEDSSIYLCSVATGGGYGYTFGSGTRLTVV.

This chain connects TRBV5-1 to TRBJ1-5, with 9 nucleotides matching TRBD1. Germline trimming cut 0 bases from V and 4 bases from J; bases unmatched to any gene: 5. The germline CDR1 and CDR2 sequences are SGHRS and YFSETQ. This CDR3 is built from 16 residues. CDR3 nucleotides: TGCGCCAGCAGCTTGGGACCGGGACAGGGAAATCAGCCCCAGCATTTT. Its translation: CASSLGPGQGNQPQHF.

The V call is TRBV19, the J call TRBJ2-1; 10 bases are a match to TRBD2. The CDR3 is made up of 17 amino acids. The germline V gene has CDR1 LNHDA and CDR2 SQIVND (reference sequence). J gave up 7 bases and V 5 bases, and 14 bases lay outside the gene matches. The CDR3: CASSLPFPSGGPNEQFF. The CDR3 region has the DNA TGTGCCAGTAGTCTACCCTTTCCTAGCGGGGGTCCTAATGAGCAGTTCTTC.

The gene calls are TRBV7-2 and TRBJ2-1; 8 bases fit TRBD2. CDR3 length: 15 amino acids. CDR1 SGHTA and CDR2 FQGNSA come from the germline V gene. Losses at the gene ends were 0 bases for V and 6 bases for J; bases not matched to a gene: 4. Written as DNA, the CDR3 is TGTGCCAGCAGCTTAGCGGATAGCGGGACCAATGAGCAGTTCTTC. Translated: CASSLADSGTNEQFF. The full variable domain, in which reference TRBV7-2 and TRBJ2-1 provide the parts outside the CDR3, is GAGVSQSPSNKVTEKGKDVELRCDPISGHTALYWYRQSLGQGLEFLIYFQGNSAPDKSGLPSDRFSAERTGGSVSTLTIQRTQQEDSAVYLCASSLADSGTNEQFFGPGTRLTVL.

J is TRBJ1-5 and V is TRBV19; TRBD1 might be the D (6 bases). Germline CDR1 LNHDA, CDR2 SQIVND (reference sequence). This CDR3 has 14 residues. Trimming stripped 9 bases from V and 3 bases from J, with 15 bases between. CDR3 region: CASCRGRDNQPQHF. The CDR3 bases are TGTGCCAGCTGCAGGGGTAGGGACAATCAGCCCCAGCATTTT.

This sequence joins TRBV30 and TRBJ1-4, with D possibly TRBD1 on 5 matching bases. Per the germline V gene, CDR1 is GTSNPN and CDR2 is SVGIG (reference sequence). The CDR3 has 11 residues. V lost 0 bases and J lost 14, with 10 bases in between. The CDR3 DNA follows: TGTGCCTGGAGTGTACTGGGGGGGCTGTTTTTT. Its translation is CAWSVLGGLFF.

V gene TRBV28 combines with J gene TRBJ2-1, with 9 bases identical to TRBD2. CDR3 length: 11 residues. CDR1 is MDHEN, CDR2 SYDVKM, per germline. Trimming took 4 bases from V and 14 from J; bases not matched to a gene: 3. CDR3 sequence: CASSSAGGEFF. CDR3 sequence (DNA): TGTGCCAGCAGTTCCGCGGGGGGGGAGTTCTTC.

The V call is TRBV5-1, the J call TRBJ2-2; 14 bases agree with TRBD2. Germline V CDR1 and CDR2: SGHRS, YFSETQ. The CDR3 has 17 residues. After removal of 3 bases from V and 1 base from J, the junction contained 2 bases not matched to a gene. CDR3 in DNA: TGCGCCAGCAGCTCCGGGACTAGCGGGGGGAACACCGGGGAGCTGTTTTTT. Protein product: CASSSGTSGGNTGELFF.

The CDR3 coding sequence is TGTGCCTGGGCGACGGACAGCACCTCCTACGAGCAGTACTTC. This codes for CAWATDSTSYEQYF. The chain uses TRBV30 and TRBJ2-7, with D possibly being TRBD1 (6 bases). In germline, CDR1 is GTSNPN, CDR2 SVGIG (reference sequence). V was trimmed by 5 bases and J by 0 bases, leaving 14 bases between them. This CDR3 spans 14 amino acids.